This T cell receptor (beta chain) is from a study of T cell responses to AZD1222 COVID-19 vaccine. General study results and limits: Recipients of two AZD1222 doses showed rising Spike-specific TCR breadth and depth. Clonal diversity may have been underestimated in mostly white British donors.

Here immunoSEQ multiplex PCR was the method, and the copy in TCRdb shows in-frame clones only, minus some. This sample carries roughly 140,000 clones, 75% to 90% of them seen once, and the ten largest clones take about 3.8%. A note on this clone: Its antigen is unidentified.

The source is an adult in good health. This sample comprised peripheral blood, obtained on day 0 of MenACWY control vaccination.

CDR3 loop: CAWSRGGRTNEKLFF. In DNA form, the CDR3 reads TGTGCCTGGAGTAGAGGGGGACGGACTAATGAAAAACTGTTTTTT. The chain links TRBV30 to TRBJ1-4; TRBD1 might be the D (6 bases). Trimming removed 2 bases from V and 2 bases from J, with 12 bases in between. The CDR3 is made up of 15 amino acids. The germline CDR1 and CDR2 sequences are GTSNPN and SVGIG (reference sequence). Based on the CDR3 plus reference TRBV30 and TRBJ1-4, the full variable domain is SQTIHQWPATLVQPVGSPLSLECTVEGTSNPNLYWYRQAAGRGLQLLFYSVGIGQISSEVPQNLSASRPQDRQFILSSKKLLLSDSGFYLCAWSRGGRTNEKLFFGSGTQLSVL.